This entry lists 18 T cell receptor beta chains sequenced from one sample in a study of blood T cell repertoires in COVID-19. Clones were sequenced by immunoSEQ multiplex PCR, and TCRdb holds only the in-frame ones, with some missing. The sample consists of around 270,000 clones, 88% of them appearing once. Sequencing was carried out using peripheral blood. These receptor sequences come from a man aged 55 to 69 who had recovered from COVID-19.

The chain couples TRBV9 to TRBJ2-6, with D perhaps matching TRBD2 (6 bases). The germline V gene has CDR1 SGDLS and CDR2 YYNGEE. The CDR3 totals 15 residues. V lost 3 bases to trimming and J lost 0 bases, with 7 bases between them. The CDR3 DNA is TGTGCCAGCAGCGGCGGGGACTCTGGGGCCAACGTCCTGACTTTC. The encoded protein is CASSGGDSGANVLTF.

This chain joins TRBV7-9 and TRBJ2-6; D perhaps matches TRBD2 (5 bases). Trimming stripped 4 bases from V and 4 bases from J, with 20 bases between. This CDR3 region has 18 residues. Germline-derived CDR1 and CDR2 are SEHNR and FQNEAQ (reference sequence). CDR3 in DNA: TGTGCCAGCAGCTACGCCGCGCGAGGGAGATCAGGGGCCAACGTCCTGACTTTC. As protein: CASSYAARGRSGANVLTF. The whole variable domain, filled in from reference TRBV7-9 and TRBJ2-6, reads DTGVSQNPRHKITKRGQNVTFRCDPISEHNRLYWYRQTLGQGPEFLTYFQNEAQLEKSRLLSDRFSAERPKGSFSTLEIQRTEQGDSAMYLCASSYAARGRSGANVLTFGAGSRLTVL.

The genes are TRBV12-3 or TRBV12-4 and TRBJ2-7; a possible D gene is TRBD2 (5 bases). The length of the CDR3 is 11 residues. V shed 3 bases and J shed 5 bases, with 5 bases lying between them. The CDR3 here is CASSFGDEQYF. CDR3 in DNA: TGTGCCAGCAGTTTCGGGGACGAGCAGTACTTC.

The chain carries TRBV7-9 and TRBJ1-2; the match to TRBD1 covers 9 bases. Germline V CDR1 and CDR2: SEHNR, FQNEAQ (reference sequence). The length of the CDR3 is 14 residues. V trimming: 3 bases; J trimming: 7 bases; junction bases outside the gene matches: 6. CDR3 coding DNA: TGTGCCAGCAGCTTTATGCGGGACAGGGTTGGCTACACCTTC. It codes for CASSFMRDRVGYTF.

The chain combines TRBV7-6 with TRBJ2-3, with TRBD2 matching 12 bases. The CDR3 extends over 16 amino acids. After removal of 4 bases from V and 7 bases from J, the junction contained 9 bases not matched to a gene. Germline V CDR1 and CDR2: SGHVS, FNYEAQ. CDR3 residues: CASSSRTSGESNTQYF. DNA for the CDR3: TGTGCCAGCAGCTCCCGGACTAGCGGGGAATCGAATACGCAGTATTTT.

The chain employs TRBV5-1 and TRBJ2-7; 7 nucleotides line up with TRBD1. Germline CDR1 reads SGHRS; CDR2 reads YFSETQ. There are 13 residues in the CDR3. V lost 5 bases, J lost 4 bases, and 6 bases stayed unmatched. CDR3 sequence: CASRFGQAYEQYF. Written as DNA, the CDR3 is TGCGCCAGCAGATTCGGACAGGCGTACGAGCAGTACTTC.

This chain links TRBV10-3 with TRBJ1-2; D call uncertain. The germline gives CDR1 ENHRY, CDR2 SYGVKD. V shed 3 bases and J shed 4 bases, with 15 bases lying between them. The CDR3 consists of 15 residues. This chain's CDR3 is CAISDFNTVGYGYTF. DNA for the CDR3: TGTGCCATCAGTGACTTCAATACTGTTGGCTATGGCTACACCTTC.

The gene calls are TRBV4-1 and TRBJ1-2; 9 nucleotides align to TRBD1. The V gene's germline CDR1 is MGHRA and CDR2 YSYEKL. The trim removed 0 bases at V and 3 bases at J, leaving 2 bases unmatched. The CDR3 is 15 amino acids. In DNA, the CDR3 is TGCGCCAGCAGCCAAGATCGGACAGGGGACTATGGCTACACCTTC. It encodes CASSQDRTGDYGYTF.

The chain employs TRBV19 and TRBJ2-7; 8 bases are shared with TRBD1. The length of the CDR3 is 15 residues. V dropped 5 bases and J dropped 0; count of bases not matched to a gene: 6. From germline, CDR1 is LNHDA and CDR2 SQIVND (reference sequence). The CDR3 bases are TGTGCCAGTAGTCGGACAGGGTTAAGCTCCTACGAGCAGTACTTC. Translation: CASSRTGLSSYEQYF.

The genes are TRBV30 and TRBJ1-6; possible D gene TRBD1, 6 bases. This CDR3 is built from 15 residues. V lost 0 bases, J lost 7 bases, and 13 bases lay in between. Looked up from germline, CDR1 is GTSNPN and CDR2 is SVGIG (reference sequence). The CDR3 reads CAWSVPPGVNSPLHF. For the CDR3, the DNA is TGTGCCTGGAGTGTCCCTCCAGGGGTGAATTCACCCCTCCACTTT.

The CDR3 sequence: CASRKNSGYGYTF. The CDR3 DNA is TGTGCCAGCAGGAAAAACAGTGGATATGGCTACACCTTC. This rearrangement joins TRBV6-5 to TRBJ1-2; no clear D. This CDR3 is built from 13 residues. Germline CDR1 is MNHEY and CDR2 is SVGAGI. Trimming left V 6 bases short and J 5 bases short, with 13 bases between.

This clone has more than one count but fewer than ten. V is TRBV30 and J is TRBJ1-5; no reliable D call. Germline-derived CDR1 and CDR2 are GTSNPN and SVGIG (reference sequence). Between the trimmed V and J ends, which lost 1 base and 5 bases, there was a span of 9 bases. The CDR3 totals 13 residues. The CDR3 DNA reads as TGTGCCTGGAGTGACTTTTTCGATCAGCCCCAGCATTTT. This encodes CAWSDFFDQPQHF.

The CDR3 region has the DNA TGTGCCAGCAGTTACGGCCTACAGGGTCAGGGAAACACCATATATTTT. It translates to CASSYGLQGQGNTIYF. The gene calls are TRBV6-6 and TRBJ1-3; TRBD1 is a possible D gene (6 bases). This CDR3 is built from 16 residues. Germline lookup yields CDR1 MNHNY and CDR2 SVGAGI (reference sequence). V was shortened by 2 bases and J by 4 bases, with 15 bases between the two germline ends.

CDR3 nucleotides: TGTGCCAGCAGTAACAGGGATAGCAATCAGCCCCAGCATTTT. The encoded protein is CASSNRDSNQPQHF. The chain employs TRBV6-1 and TRBJ1-5; D might be TRBD1 (6 bases). Looked up from germline, CDR1 is MNHNS and CDR2 is SASEGT. The CDR3 sequence is 14 residues long. The V end lost 5 bases, the J end lost 0 bases, and 8 bases lay between the germline ends.

This chain uses TRBV19 with TRBJ1-4; 8 bases agree with TRBD1. The CDR3 sequence is 15 residues long. V shed 3 bases and J 3 bases; nucleotides not matched to a gene: 3. Germline-derived CDR1 and CDR2 are LNHDA and SQIVND (reference sequence). The CDR3 DNA is TGTGCCAGTAGTATCGGACAGGGTGCTAATGAAAAACTGTTTTTT. Protein product: CASSIGQGANEKLFF. The entire variable domain, with the rest obtained from reference TRBV19 and TRBJ1-4, is as follows: DGGITQSPKYLFRKEGQNVTLSCEQNLNHDAMYWYRQDPGQGLRLIYYSQIVNDFQKGDIAEGYSVSREKKESFPLTVTSAQKNPTAFYLCASSIGQGANEKLFFGSGTQLSVL.

The genes are TRBV9 and TRBJ2-7; 7 nucleotides match TRBD1. V lost 3 bases to trimming and J lost 5 bases; unmatched junction nucleotides: 11. The length of the CDR3 is 15 residues. Germline loops: CDR1 SGDLS, CDR2 YYNGEE. Here the CDR3 DNA reads TGTGCCAGCAGCGGAGACAGGGTCGGGCCTAACGAGCAGTACTTC. It is translated as CASSGDRVGPNEQYF.

J is TRBJ2-2 and V is TRBV13; D might be TRBD1 (6 bases). This CDR3 has 15 residues. V lost 5 bases, J lost 1 base, and 11 bases lay in between. The germline gives CDR1 PRHDT, CDR2 FYEKMQ (reference sequence). CDR3 residues: CASSPWGQNTGELFF. The DNA for the CDR3 is TGTGCCAGCAGCCCTTGGGGGCAGAACACCGGGGAGCTGTTTTTT.

This sequence joins TRBV5-6 and TRBJ1-2, with TRBD1 as a possible D gene (5 bases). V lost 0 bases to trimming and J lost 3 bases, with 18 bases between them. Germline loops: CDR1 SGHDT, CDR2 YYEEEE. The CDR3 is 17 amino acids. This chain's CDR3 is CASSLGLQALDYYGYTF. CDR3 nucleotide sequence: TGTGCCAGCAGCTTGGGGTTACAGGCCTTGGATTACTATGGCTACACCTTC.